This entry is about one T cell receptor beta chain. Its specificity is unknown. Just one base apart from a much larger clone, this may be a read error. The data belong to a study of CD8+CD57+ T cells in acquired aplastic anemia. Study overall: DNA per sorted CD4+ or CD8+ sample ranged roughly 0.18 to 30 ug, averaging around 3.1 ug. General observations from the study: There were some 30 CD8+ CDR3 sequences that occurred in both patients and controls. Patients showed no significant difference from controls in CD8+ Simpson's diversity.

This CDR3 is 11 amino acids long. Looked up from germline, CDR1 is MNHEY and CDR2 is SVGAGI. Patients picked for sequencing had shown CD8+CD57+ cell expansion detected by flow cytometry. Blood samples were obtained from patients who had received no prior therapy. For CDR3 and TCR beta VDJ profiling, genomic DNA was the template used. TCRdb called the reads again in MiXCR, with one record for every CDR3 protein. This sample yields about 160,000 distinct CDR3 sequences, of which 45% to 55% are seen a single time; over 25% belongs to the top ten. This clonotype was obtained from a human donor with aplastic anemia. This chain joins TRBV6-5 and TRBJ2-7; 8 bases line up with TRBD2. The specimen was sorted CD4+, CD8+, or CD8+CD57+ T cells (not recorded which) from PBMCs. This chain's CDR3 is CAGSYGRGEYF. The CDR3 DNA reads TGTGCCGGCAGTTACGGGCGGGGGGAGTACTTC.